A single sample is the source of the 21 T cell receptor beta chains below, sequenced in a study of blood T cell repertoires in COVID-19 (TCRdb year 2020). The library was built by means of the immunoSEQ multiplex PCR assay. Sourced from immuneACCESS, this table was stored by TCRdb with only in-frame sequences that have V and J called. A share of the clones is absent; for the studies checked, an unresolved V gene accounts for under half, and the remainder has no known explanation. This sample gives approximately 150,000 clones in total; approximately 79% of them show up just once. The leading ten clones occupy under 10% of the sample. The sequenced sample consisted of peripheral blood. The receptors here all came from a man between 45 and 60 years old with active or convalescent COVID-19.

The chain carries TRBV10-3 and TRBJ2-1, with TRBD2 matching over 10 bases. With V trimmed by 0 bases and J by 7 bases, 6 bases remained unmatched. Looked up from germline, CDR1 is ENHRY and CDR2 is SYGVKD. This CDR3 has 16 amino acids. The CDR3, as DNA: TGTGCCATCAGTGAGTCGGCCCAGCGGGAGGGTAATGAGCAGTTCTTC. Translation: CAISESAQREGNEQFF.

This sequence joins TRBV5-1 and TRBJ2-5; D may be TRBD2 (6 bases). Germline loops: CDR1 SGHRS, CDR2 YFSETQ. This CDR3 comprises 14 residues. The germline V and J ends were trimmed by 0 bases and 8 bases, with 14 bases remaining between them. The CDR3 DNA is TGCGCCAGCAGCTTGGATGGGAGGACATCTACCCAGTACTTC. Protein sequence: CASSLDGRTSTQYF.

The CDR3 DNA is TGCGCCAGCAGCTTGGGTAGCGGAGCCTCCTACAATGAGCAGTTCTTC. Protein: CASSLGSGASYNEQFF. The J gene is TRBJ2-1, the V gene TRBV5-1; possibly TRBD2 for D (6 bases). V lost 0 bases to trimming and J lost 0 bases, with 10 bases between them. Germline assignment: CDR1 SGHRS and CDR2 YFSETQ. This CDR3 spans 16 amino acids. Complete variable domain (other parts from reference TRBV5-1 and TRBJ2-1): KAGVTQTPRYLIKTRGQQVTLSCSPISGHRSVSWYQQTPGQGLQFLFEYFSETQRNKGNFPGRFSGRQFSNSRSEMNVSTLELGDSALYLCASSLGSGASYNEQFFGPGTRLTVL.

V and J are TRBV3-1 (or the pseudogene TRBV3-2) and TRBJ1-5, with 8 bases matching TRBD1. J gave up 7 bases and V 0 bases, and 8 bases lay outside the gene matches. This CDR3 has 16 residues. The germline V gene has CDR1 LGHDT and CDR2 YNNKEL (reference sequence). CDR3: CASSQDSVWDRQPQHF. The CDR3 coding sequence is TGTGCCAGCAGCCAAGATTCCGTTTGGGACAGGCAGCCCCAGCATTTT.

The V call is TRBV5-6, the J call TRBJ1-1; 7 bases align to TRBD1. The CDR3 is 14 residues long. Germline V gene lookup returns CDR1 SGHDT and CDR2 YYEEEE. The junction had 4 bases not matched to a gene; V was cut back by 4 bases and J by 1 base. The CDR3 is CASSAWTGNTEAFF. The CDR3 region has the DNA TGTGCCAGCAGCGCCTGGACAGGGAACACTGAAGCTTTCTTT.

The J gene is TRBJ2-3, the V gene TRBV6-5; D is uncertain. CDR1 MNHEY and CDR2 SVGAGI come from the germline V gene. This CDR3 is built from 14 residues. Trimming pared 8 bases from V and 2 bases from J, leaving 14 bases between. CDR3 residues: CASLERSPTDTQYF. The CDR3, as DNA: TGTGCCAGCCTGGAGAGGTCGCCCACAGATACGCAGTATTTT.

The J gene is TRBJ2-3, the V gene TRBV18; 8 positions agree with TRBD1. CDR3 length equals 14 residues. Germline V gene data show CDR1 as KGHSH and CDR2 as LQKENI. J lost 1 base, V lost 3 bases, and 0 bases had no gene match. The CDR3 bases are TGTGCCAGCTCACCGGACAGGGGCACAGATACGCAGTATTTT. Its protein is CASSPDRGTDTQYF.

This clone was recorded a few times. The CDR3 nucleotides read TGTGCCAGCAGCCCCGGGTCAGCAGAGGATCAGCCCCAGCATTTT. Translated, it gives CASSPGSAEDQPQHF. J is TRBJ1-5 and V is TRBV9; D remains ambiguous. The CDR3 is 15 amino acids. CDR1 SGDLS and CDR2 YYNGEE come from the germline V gene. V was clipped by 4 bases and J by 5 bases, with 16 bases between them.

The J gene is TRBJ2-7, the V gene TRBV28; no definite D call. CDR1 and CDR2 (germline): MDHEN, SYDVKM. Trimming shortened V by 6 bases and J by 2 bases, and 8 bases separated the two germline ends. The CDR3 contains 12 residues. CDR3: CASRPTTYEQYF. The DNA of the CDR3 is TGTGCCAGCAGGCCTACCACCTACGAGCAGTACTTC.

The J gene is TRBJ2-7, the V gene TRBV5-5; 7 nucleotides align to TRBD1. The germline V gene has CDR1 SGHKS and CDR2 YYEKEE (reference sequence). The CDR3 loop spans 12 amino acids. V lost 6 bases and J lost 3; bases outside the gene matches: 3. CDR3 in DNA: TGTGCCAGCAACAGGGGTCTCTACGAGCAGTACTTC. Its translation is CASNRGLYEQYF.

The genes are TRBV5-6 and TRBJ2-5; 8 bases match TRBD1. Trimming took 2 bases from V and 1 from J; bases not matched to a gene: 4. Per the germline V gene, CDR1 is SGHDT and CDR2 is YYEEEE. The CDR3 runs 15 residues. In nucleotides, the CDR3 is TGTGCCAGCAGCTTATCAGGGGGCCTCCAAGAGACCCAGTACTTC. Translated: CASSLSGGLQETQYF. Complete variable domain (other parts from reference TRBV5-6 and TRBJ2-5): DAGVTQSPTHLIKTRGQQVTLRCSPKSGHDTVSWYQQALGQGPQFIFQYYEEEERQRGNFPDRFSGHQFPNYSSELNVNALLLGDSALYLCASSLSGGLQETQYFGPGTRLLVL.

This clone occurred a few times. In DNA, the CDR3 is TGTGCCAGCAGCTCGGGGACTAGCGGGAGGGCCCCAGAGCAGTACTTC. Translation: CASSSGTSGRAPEQYF. The rearrangement links TRBV7-3 to TRBJ2-7; TRBD2 agrees at 16 bases. In germline, CDR1 is SGHTA, CDR2 FQGTGA. The length of the CDR3 is 16 residues. V lost 4 bases, J lost 7 bases, and 7 bases stayed unmatched.

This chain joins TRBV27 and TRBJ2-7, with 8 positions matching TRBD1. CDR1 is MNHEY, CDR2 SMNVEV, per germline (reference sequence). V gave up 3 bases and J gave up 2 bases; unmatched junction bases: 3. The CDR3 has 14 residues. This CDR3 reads CASSFGTGPYEQYF. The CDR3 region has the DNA TGTGCCAGCAGTTTCGGGACAGGCCCCTACGAGCAGTACTTC.

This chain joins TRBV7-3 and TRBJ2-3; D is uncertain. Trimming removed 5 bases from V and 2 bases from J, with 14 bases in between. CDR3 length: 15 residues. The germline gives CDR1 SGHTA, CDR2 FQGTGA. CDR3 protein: CASSTLPDSTDTQYF. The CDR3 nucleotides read TGTGCCAGCAGCACCTTACCCGACTCCACAGATACGCAGTATTTT.

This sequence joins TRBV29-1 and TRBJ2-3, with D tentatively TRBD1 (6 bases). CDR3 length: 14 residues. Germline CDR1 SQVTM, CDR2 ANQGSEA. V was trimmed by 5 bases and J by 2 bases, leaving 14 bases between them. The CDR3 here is CSVTKTGLTDTQYF. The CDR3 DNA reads TGCAGCGTTACGAAAACAGGGCTCACAGATACGCAGTATTTT.

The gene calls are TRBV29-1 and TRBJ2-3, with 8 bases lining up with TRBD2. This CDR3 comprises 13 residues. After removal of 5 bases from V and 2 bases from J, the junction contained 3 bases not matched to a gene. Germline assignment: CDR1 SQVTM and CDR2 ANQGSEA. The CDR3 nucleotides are TGCAGCGTTCACGGGAGGGACACAGATACGCAGTATTTT. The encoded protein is CSVHGRDTDTQYF.

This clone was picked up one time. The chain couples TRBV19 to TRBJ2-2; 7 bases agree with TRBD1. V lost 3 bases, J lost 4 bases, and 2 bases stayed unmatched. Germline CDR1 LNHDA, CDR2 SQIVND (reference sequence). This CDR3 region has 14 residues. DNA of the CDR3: TGTGCCAGTAGTATTCAGGGGGTCACCGGGGAGCTGTTTTTT. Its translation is CASSIQGVTGELFF.

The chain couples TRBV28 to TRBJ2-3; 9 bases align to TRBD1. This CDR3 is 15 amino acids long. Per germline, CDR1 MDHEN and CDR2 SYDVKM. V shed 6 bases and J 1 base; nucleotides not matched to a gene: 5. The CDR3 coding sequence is TGTGCCAGCAGGCCATGGACAGGGGGCACAGATACGCAGTATTTT. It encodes CASRPWTGGTDTQYF.

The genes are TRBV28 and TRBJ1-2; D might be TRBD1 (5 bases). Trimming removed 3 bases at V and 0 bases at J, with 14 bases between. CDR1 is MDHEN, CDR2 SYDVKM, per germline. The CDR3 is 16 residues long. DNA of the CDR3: TGTGCCAGCAGTTTTACAGGTCAATCAGCTAACTATGGCTACACCTTC. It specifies CASSFTGQSANYGYTF.

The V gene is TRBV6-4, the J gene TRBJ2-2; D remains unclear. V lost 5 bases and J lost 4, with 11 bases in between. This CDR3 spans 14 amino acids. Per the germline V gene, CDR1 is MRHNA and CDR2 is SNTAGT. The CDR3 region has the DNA TGTGCCAGCAGTCCGTCCCCGGGCACCGGGGAGCTGTTTTTT. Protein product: CASSPSPGTGELFF.

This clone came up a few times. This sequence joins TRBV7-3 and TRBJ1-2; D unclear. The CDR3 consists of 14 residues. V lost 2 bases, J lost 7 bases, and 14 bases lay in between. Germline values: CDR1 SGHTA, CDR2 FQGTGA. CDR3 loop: CASSLQPGVSGYTF. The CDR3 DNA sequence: TGTGCCAGCAGCTTACAGCCGGGAGTCTCTGGCTACACCTTC. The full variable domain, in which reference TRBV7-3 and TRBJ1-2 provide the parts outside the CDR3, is GAGVSQTPSNKVTEKGKYVELRCDPISGHTALYWYRQSLGQGPEFLIYFQGTGAADDSGLPNDRFFAVRPEGSVSTLKIQRTERGDSAVYLCASSLQPGVSGYTFGSGTRLTVV.